This TCR beta chain was captured in a study of control samples from healthy donors and cancer patients. The junction had 2 bases not matched to a gene; V was cut back by 3 bases and J by 6 bases. CDR3 size: 14 residues. Per germline, CDR1 KGHSH and CDR2 LQKENI. This clone was picked up one time. The method was immunoSEQ multiplex PCR; TCRdb's version includes in-frame clones alone and lacks a portion of them. The table includes roughly 50,000 clones, roughly 96% detected once. The source material was blood. This chain links TRBV18 with TRBJ1-5; 10 bases fit TRBD1. The sequence was obtained from a woman aged 25-40 years in good health. CDR3 residues: CASSPDRGLQPQHF. Written as DNA, the CDR3 is TGTGCCAGCTCACCCGACAGGGGGCTTCAGCCCCAGCATTTT. The variable domain in full, with the rest retrieved from reference TRBV18 and TRBJ1-5, is NAGVMQNPRHLVRRRGQEARLRCSPMKGHSHVYWYRQLPEEGLKFMVYLQKENIIDESGMPKERFSAEFPKEGPSILRIQQVVRGDSAAYFCASSPDRGLQPQHFGDGTRLSIL.